These T cell receptor beta chains were read from a single sample in a study of T-cell memory formation after mild COVID-19. One entry per CDR3 protein, called by TCRdb with MiXCR from the 5' RACE reads. The repertoire consists of fewer than 350,000 distinct CDR3 sequences, with roughly an eighth occurring once and the leading ten covering over 20%. The sample comprised PBMCs or a T cell subset sorted from them (not recorded which). The receptors originated from a man aged 18 to 29 who had mild COVID-19 (a few samples of this study predate the infection). Cell type and time point are not known. Each CDR3 is given with its conserved first and last residue.

V gene: TRBV10-3
J gene: TRBJ2-7
CDR3 protein: CAITDGGSWEQYF

V gene: TRBV4-2
J gene: TRBJ1-1
CDR3 protein: CASSGEVNTEAFF

V gene: TRBV7-9
J gene: TRBJ1-1
CDR3 protein: CASSSIGQGGGAFF

V gene: TRBV4-3
J gene: TRBJ2-3
CDR3 protein: CASSQQITTGPEVTDTQYF

V gene: TRBV7-9
J gene: TRBJ2-3
CDR3 protein: CASSLAQGDSDTQYF

V gene: TRBV5-1
J gene: TRBJ2-3
CDR3 protein: CASSGGTSGFTDTQYF

V gene: TRBV6-5
J gene: TRBJ1-5
CDR3 protein: CASSYRADHQPQHF

V gene: TRBV28
J gene: TRBJ2-1
CDR3 protein: CASSPLREDTNEQFF

V gene: TRBV5-6
J gene: TRBJ2-5
CDR3 protein: CASSFTGTQETQYF

V gene: TRBV6-6
J gene: TRBJ2-3
CDR3 protein: CASSTSGAFSDTQYF

V gene: TRBV10-1
J gene: TRBJ2-1
CDR3 protein: CASSEGLDNEQFF

V gene: TRBV7-2
J gene: TRBJ2-3
CDR3 protein: CASSPYTDTQYF

V gene: TRBV4-1
J gene: TRBJ1-1
CDR3 protein: CASSPNGPPEAFF

V gene: TRBV5-5
J gene: TRBJ2-1
CDR3 protein: CASSLALANYEQFF

V gene: TRBV19
J gene: TRBJ1-5
CDR3 protein: CASTKTRDGLGPQHF

V gene: TRBV6-5
J gene: TRBJ2-3
CDR3 protein: CASRPGLASTDTQYF

V gene: TRBV20-1
J gene: TRBJ1-1
CDR3 protein: CSARHPPGDLGAFF

V gene: TRBV7-9
J gene: TRBJ2-3
CDR3 protein: CASSALITDTQYF

V gene: TRBV2
J gene: TRBJ2-7
CDR3 protein: CASRVTTYEQYF

V gene: TRBV4-1
J gene: TRBJ1-1
CDR3 protein: CASSQRDPGGSTEAFF

V gene: TRBV7-2
J gene: TRBJ1-4
CDR3 protein: CASSRPEVQDHGGEKLFF

V gene: TRBV2
J gene: TRBJ2-5
CDR3 protein: CASSSQGQYRETQYF

V gene: TRBV6-2/TRBV6-3
J gene: TRBJ1-2
CDR3 protein: CASRTMNYGYTF